This section outlines one TCR beta chain sequence together with its context. Its target is unknown. These data originate in a study of OX40 agonist ivuxolimab in advanced cancers. Study-wide context: Three patients, one with hepatocellular carcinoma and two with cutaneous melanoma, responded partially.

Data came from immunoSEQ multiplex PCR; TCRdb stores just in-frame clones and leaves some out. The data show 37,000 or so clones, approximately 82% seen once. Germline assignment: CDR1 SGHVS and CDR2 FNYEAQ. Trimming removed 3 bases at V and 8 bases at J, with 5 bases between. The CDR3 runs 11 residues. Study conclusions and caveats: Researchers did not establish what antigens the expanded peripheral T cells target.

Sample: CD4+ or CD8+ T cells sorted from blood, taken in a trial of the OX40 agonist ivuxolimab. The sequence derives from an adult with an advanced solid tumor such as melanoma, head and neck, liver or kidney cancer. This chain links TRBV7-6 with TRBJ2-1; D is unclear. CDR3: CASSFFDEQFF. CDR3 nucleotide sequence: TGTGCCAGCAGCTTTTTCGATGAGCAGTTCTTC.